This TCR beta chain was documented in a study of blood T cell repertoires in COVID-19. Methods used by the authors: The authors estimated nucleated cell counts from reference gene primer amplification. The method was immunoSEQ multiplex PCR; TCRdb's version includes in-frame clones alone and lacks a portion of them. V, J and clone size are taken as reported in that table, and D and trimming were inferred from the DNA itself. The sample shows 290,000 or so clones, around 90% of them seen only once. Cohort 3 recovery required two negative PCRs, clearance, or symptom resolution. This sequence originates from a woman in her thirties who had recovered from COVID-19. Input material: PBMCs or T cells enriched from blood (not recorded which).

The DNA of the CDR3 is TGTGCCAGCAGCGGGTCGACAGGTACTCTGTATGGCTACACCTTC. Encoded protein: CASSGSTGTLYGYTF. This sequence joins TRBV7-9 and TRBJ1-2; possibly TRBD1 for D (6 bases). Germline V gene lookup returns CDR1 SEHNR and CDR2 FQNEAQ (reference sequence). With 5 bases removed from V and 5 bases from J, the gap between germline ends came to 18 bases. This CDR3 is built from 15 residues.